Presented here are 10 T cell receptor beta chains from one specimen sequenced in a study of blood T cell repertoires in COVID-19 (dated by TCRdb to about 2020). Library construction relied on the immunoSEQ multiplex PCR assay. TCRdb re-hosts the immuneACCESS table, in-frame sequences only. Its copies lack some clones; in the studies checked, an unresolved V gene accounts for under half of them, and the cause for the rest is not known. The sample has around 24,000 clones on record, nearly 90% of them singletons. Of the sample, around 11% is held by the ten largest clones. Material for sequencing was peripheral blood. Source of these receptors: a man in his 70s with acute or convalescent COVID-19.

The gene calls are TRBV7-9 and TRBJ2-7, with TRBD2 identical over 9 bases. Germline CDR1 SEHNR, CDR2 FQNEAQ (reference sequence). The CDR3 spans 16 residues. Germline trimming cut 4 bases from V and 7 bases from J; bases unmatched to any gene: 14. The CDR3 is CASSSIGAGGPEEQYF. DNA for the CDR3: TGTGCCAGCAGCTCGATCGGGGCGGGAGGGCCAGAGGAGCAGTACTTC. Complete variable domain (other parts from reference TRBV7-9 and TRBJ2-7): DTGVSQNPRHKITKRGQNVTFRCDPISEHNRLYWYRQTLGQGPEFLTYFQNEAQLEKSRLLSDRFSAERPKGSFSTLEIQRTEQGDSAMYLCASSSIGAGGPEEQYFGPGTRLTVT.

The table lists this clone with a count of one. V is TRBV29-1 and J is TRBJ2-7; 7 bases fit TRBD1. V lost 6 bases and J lost 0; bases outside the gene matches: 5. This CDR3 comprises 13 residues. The germline gives CDR1 SQVTM, CDR2 ANQGSEA. This CDR3 is CSVGTAISYEQYF. In DNA form, the CDR3 reads TGCAGCGTCGGGACAGCTATCTCCTACGAGCAGTACTTC.

The rearrangement joins TRBV10-2 to TRBJ1-6, with 9 bases matching TRBD1. CDR3 length: 13 amino acids. The germline V gene has CDR1 WSHSY and CDR2 SAAADI. Trimming removed 7 bases from V and 6 bases from J; junction bases left unmatched: 1. The CDR3 spells CASMDRGNSPLHF. The CDR3 DNA reads as TGCGCCAGCATGGACAGGGGTAATTCACCCCTCCACTTT.

The chain has TRBV4-1 and TRBJ1-1; D gene uncertain. V dropped 0 bases and J dropped 7 bases, with 12 bases sitting between them. The CDR3 loop spans 14 amino acids. Germline V gene lookup returns CDR1 MGHRA and CDR2 YSYEKL. The CDR3: CASSQDSFGGEAFF. The CDR3 DNA is TGCGCCAGCAGCCAAGATAGTTTCGGCGGTGAAGCTTTCTTT.

DNA of the CDR3: TGTGCCAGCAGCCAATCCATCATGGGCCCTGGAAACACCATATATTTT. Translating it yields CASSQSIMGPGNTIYF. The gene calls are TRBV16 and TRBJ1-3; no definite D call. V was trimmed by 0 bases and J by 2 bases, leaving 11 bases between them. Germline lookup yields CDR1 KGHSY and CDR2 FQNENV. The CDR3 sequence is 16 residues long.

The chain recombines TRBV7-2 with TRBJ1-2; D remains unclear. CDR3 size: 14 residues. The V end was cut by 5 bases, the J end by 2 bases, with 12 bases between. From germline, CDR1 is SGHTA and CDR2 FQGNSA. This CDR3 is CASSKMRRNYGYTF. CDR3 DNA sequence: TGTGCCAGCAGCAAAATGAGGAGGAACTATGGCTACACCTTC.

The DNA for the CDR3 is TGTGCCAGTGGGGGGGCTATCCTAGATACGCAGTATTTT. As protein: CASGGAILDTQYF. The genes are TRBV19 and TRBJ2-3; the D gene is possibly TRBD2 (7 bases). This CDR3 comprises 13 residues. Germline V gene data show CDR1 as LNHDA and CDR2 as SQIVND (reference sequence). Trimming left V 8 bases short and J 5 bases short, with 14 bases between.

The chain combines TRBV7-3 with TRBJ2-7, with 10 bases fitting TRBD1. The ends lost 6 bases at V and 1 base at J; junction bases unmatched: 12. The CDR3 runs 17 residues. CDR1 is SGHTA, CDR2 FQGTGA, per germline. CDR3: CASRKLGQGGTSYEQYF. Written as DNA, the CDR3 is TGTGCCAGCAGGAAACTCGGACAGGGGGGTACTTCCTACGAGCAGTACTTC.

The chain employs TRBV6-5 and TRBJ2-3; maybe TRBD1 (6 bases). Trimming took off 5 bases at V and 4 bases at J, with 10 bases between the two ends. CDR1 MNHEY and CDR2 SVGAGI come from the germline V gene. The CDR3 length is 13 residues. As DNA, the CDR3 is TGTGCCAGCAGTCTTCCAGGGGCAGATACGCAGTATTTT. Translation: CASSLPGADTQYF.

The chain employs TRBV25-1 and TRBJ2-7; 8 positions agree with TRBD2. Germline loops: CDR1 MGHDK, CDR2 SYGVNS. The CDR3 totals 15 residues. Trimming cost V 1 base and J 2 bases; bases outside gene matches: 4. DNA of the CDR3: TGTGCCAGCAGTGAATCCAGCGGGAGCACCTACGAGCAGTACTTC. Its protein is CASSESSGSTYEQYF.